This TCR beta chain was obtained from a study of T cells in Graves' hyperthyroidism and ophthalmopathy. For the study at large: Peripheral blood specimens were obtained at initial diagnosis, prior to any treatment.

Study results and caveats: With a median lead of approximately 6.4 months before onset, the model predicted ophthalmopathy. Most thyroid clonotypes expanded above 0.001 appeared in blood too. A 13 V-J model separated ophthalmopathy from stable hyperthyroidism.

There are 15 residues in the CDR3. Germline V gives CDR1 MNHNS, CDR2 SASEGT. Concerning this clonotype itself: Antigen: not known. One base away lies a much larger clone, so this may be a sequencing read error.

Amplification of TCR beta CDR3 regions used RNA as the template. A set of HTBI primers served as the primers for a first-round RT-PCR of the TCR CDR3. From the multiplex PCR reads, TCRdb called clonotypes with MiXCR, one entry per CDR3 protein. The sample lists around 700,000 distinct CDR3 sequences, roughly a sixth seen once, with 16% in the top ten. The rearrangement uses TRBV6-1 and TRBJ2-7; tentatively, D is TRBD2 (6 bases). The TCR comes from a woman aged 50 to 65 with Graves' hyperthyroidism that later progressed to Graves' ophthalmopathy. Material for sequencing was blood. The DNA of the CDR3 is TGTGCCAGCACAAAAGGAGGGGACCTCTCCTGCGAGCAGTACTTC. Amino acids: CASTKGGDLSCEQYF.